At least ten counts were recorded for the clone carrying this T cell receptor beta chain. The target antigen is unknown. TCRdb fed the reads into MiXCR, producing one record per CDR3 protein. The sample has roughly 920,000 distinct CDR3 sequences, approximately 31% seen once. This sample was taken from a study of T cell repertoires in cytomegalovirus infection. Looking at the study overall: Recently identified HLA-C-restricted CMV epitopes and well-studied HLA-B-restricted CMV epitopes were used by the study. CMV infection together with matching HLA type was indicated by public TCR beta signatures.

Study observations and caveats: Cumulative frequency of public TCR beta families picked out carriers of CMV plus the relevant HLA. The ex vivo response showed dominance by HLA-C-restricted CMV-specific TCR beta clonotypes.

Germline lookup yields CDR1 LNHDA and CDR2 SQIVND (reference sequence). The CDR3 has 15 amino acids. The V end lost 5 bases, the J end lost 3 bases, and 14 bases lay between the germline ends. This material consisted of cultured CD8+ T cells from PBMCs, taken from culture after CMV antigen stimulation. The origin of this receptor is a human donor in good health (CMV status not recorded). Some clones in this sample may be carry-over from other donors' samples. The rearrangement links TRBV19 to TRBJ1-5; D is perhaps TRBD1 (6 bases). This chain's CDR3 is CASSLGQNYNQPQHF. CDR3 DNA sequence: TGTGCCAGTAGTTTAGGACAGAACTACAATCAGCCCCAGCATTTT.